What follows describes a single T cell receptor (beta chain). The antigen remains unidentified. PCR was performed using 60 Vbeta and 13 Jbeta primers. TCRdb's table, derived via immunoSEQ multiplex PCR, lists solely in-frame clones and lacks some. This repertoire includes about 160,000 clones. The germline V gene has CDR1 MDHEN and CDR2 SYDVKM. This CDR3 contains 12 residues. V dropped 3 bases and J dropped 4 bases, with 6 bases sitting between them. This entry is derived from a study of cytomegalovirus exposure and HLA in healthy donors. Study-level points and caveats: Donors belonging to an Asian-associated ancestry cluster reportedly showed fewer N-insertions in productive TCRs than the approximately 670-donor mean, according to what a later analysis found.

The TCR comes from a man aged 30 to 45 in good health and CMV-seronegative. The rearrangement uses TRBV28 and TRBJ1-2; unclear D gene. The sequencing input was PBMCs. CDR3 residues: CASSFAGYGYTF. The CDR3 DNA reads as TGTGCCAGCAGTTTTGCAGGCTATGGCTACACCTTC.